Sequencing of this TCR beta chain was carried out in a study of blood T cells in healthy people across ages. Trimming stripped 8 bases from V and 4 bases from J, with 22 bases between. CDR1 is LGHDT and CDR2 is YNNKEL in the germline V gene (reference sequence). The CDR3 is made up of 16 amino acids. It was with a sample-barcoded 5' primer and a J-beta primer mix that a second PCR of about 6 to 12 cycles was run. TCRdb recomputed calls from the 5' RACE reads with MiXCR, one row per CDR3 protein. In the table there are around 800,000 distinct CDR3 sequences, 20% to 30% of which are singletons. This sample also belongs to another study, concerning T cells of mothers and their children.

Sequenced material: blood. The sequence derives from a boy between 10 and 17 years old in good health. The chain is built from TRBV3-1 and TRBJ2-3, with D perhaps TRBD1 (6 bases). The CDR3 spells CASGLIRTEGADTQYF. CDR3 DNA sequence: TGTGCCAGCGGCCTCATCCGGACAGAAGGCGCAGATACGCAGTATTTT.